The 23 T cell receptor beta chains given below trace back to one sample, sequenced in a study of shared clonotypes between healthy human individuals. It was CD45RO-negative cells, positively selected for CCR7, that made up naive CD8 cells, with terminally differentiated effector memory CD45RA+ cells excluded. Measured with immunoSEQ multiplex PCR; TCRdb has only the in-frame clones, and not every one. The sample shows about 2.1 million clones, 90% to 95% of them seen only once. Sequenced: naive CD8+ T cells from PBMCs. These receptors came from a man aged 18 to 29 in good health. Some clones in this sample may be carry-over from other donors' samples.

J is TRBJ2-2 and V is TRBV4-3; D perhaps matches TRBD2 (6 bases). The germline V gene has CDR1 LGHNA and CDR2 YSLEER. V dropped 1 base and J dropped 4 bases, with 13 bases sitting between them. This CDR3 comprises 16 residues. The CDR3 DNA reads as TGCGCCAGCAGCCAAGCTTTGGGGGGACGCACCGGGGAGCTGTTTTTT. This codes for CASSQALGGRTGELFF.

V is TRBV11-1 and J is TRBJ2-5; D is tentatively TRBD1 or TRBD2 (7 bases each). CDR1 SGHAT and CDR2 FQDESV come from the germline V gene (reference sequence). The CDR3 runs to 15 residues. V shed 4 bases and J shed 5 bases, with 17 bases lying between them. Here the CDR3 DNA reads TGTGCCAGCAGCTCGGGGCAGGGGGGGCAGGAGACCCAGTACTTC. Translation gives CASSSGQGGQETQYF.

This clone was found once. The CDR3 spells CASTGGDASSYEQYF. CDR3 in DNA: TGTGCCAGCACGGGGGGGGATGCGTCTTCCTACGAGCAGTACTTC. The V and J genes are TRBV27 and TRBJ2-7; 8 bases are shared with TRBD2. Unmatched junction bases numbered 9, after V lost 7 bases and J lost 1 base. CDR1 and CDR2 (germline): MNHEY, SMNVEV (reference sequence). This CDR3 is 15 amino acids long.

The V call is TRBV19, the J call TRBJ2-3; D call uncertain. The CDR3 runs to 13 residues. Germline loops: CDR1 LNHDA, CDR2 SQIVND (reference sequence). The germline V and J ends were trimmed by 3 bases and 4 bases, with 8 bases remaining between them. CDR3 residues: CASSIESPDTQYF. In DNA, the CDR3 is TGTGCCAGTAGTATTGAGAGCCCAGATACGCAGTATTTT.

J is TRBJ2-3 and V is TRBV5-4, with 14 bases that match TRBD2. J was trimmed by 3 bases and V by 0 bases; bases with no gene match: 0. Per the germline V gene, CDR1 is SGHNT and CDR2 is YYREEE (reference sequence). CDR3 length: 16 amino acids. CDR3 amino acids: CASSLGLAGGTDTQYF. The CDR3, as DNA: TGTGCCAGCAGCTTGGGACTAGCGGGAGGGACAGATACGCAGTATTTT.

The chain recombines TRBV27 with TRBJ2-5, with 10 positions matching TRBD1. This CDR3 has 15 residues. The germline V gene encodes CDR1 MNHEY and CDR2 SMNVEV (reference sequence). J lost 5 bases, V lost 5 bases, and 8 bases had no gene match. The CDR3 here is CASSPRDRGLETQYF. The CDR3 DNA reads as TGTGCCAGCAGTCCCCGGGACAGGGGATTGGAGACCCAGTACTTC.

V usage is TRBV6-1 and J usage is TRBJ1-2, with D possibly being TRBD1 (6 bases). This CDR3 has 13 amino acids. V was clipped by 1 base and J by 8 bases, with 11 bases between them. Looked up from germline, CDR1 is MNHNS and CDR2 is SASEGT. The CDR3 DNA reads as TGTGCCAGCAGTGAAGGGACAGCCGTAGGCTACACCTTC. Amino acid sequence: CASSEGTAVGYTF.

The CDR3 region has the DNA TGTGCCAGTAGTATAGATTCTAGCGGGAGCTACGAGCAGTACTTC. Encoded protein: CASSIDSSGSYEQYF. V and J are TRBV19 and TRBJ2-7, with TRBD2 matching 10 bases. Trimming at V came to 0 bases and at J to 3 bases, leaving 2 bases not matched to a gene. Germline CDR1 and CDR2: LNHDA and SQIVND (reference sequence). The CDR3 covers 15 residues.

The V and J genes are TRBV9 and TRBJ2-3; 13 positions match TRBD2. Germline V gene lookup returns CDR1 SGDLS and CDR2 YYNGEE. V shed 1 base, J shed 4 bases, and the junction held 9 bases outside the gene matches. The CDR3 loop spans 18 amino acids. The CDR3 coding sequence is TGTGCCAGCAGCGTATGGGGACTAGCGGGGAAAGGTGCAGATACGCAGTATTTT. It yields the protein CASSVWGLAGKGADTQYF.

CDR3 sequence reads: CASFVTFTDTQYF. For the CDR3, the DNA is TGTGCCAGCTTCGTAACCTTCACAGATACGCAGTATTTT. The gene calls are TRBV7-2 and TRBJ2-3; the D is unclear. Trimming cost V 8 bases and J 2 bases, with 11 bases left between them. Per germline, CDR1 SGHTA and CDR2 FQGNSA. CDR3 length: 13 amino acids.

This chain joins TRBV28 and TRBJ1-3; D may be TRBD1 (5 bases). This CDR3 comprises 16 residues. V gave up 2 bases and J gave up 0 bases, with 11 bases separating them. Germline CDR1 MDHEN, CDR2 SYDVKM. The CDR3: CASSLRGRTSGNTIYF. The CDR3 nucleotides are TGTGCCAGCAGTTTAAGGGGACGGACCTCTGGAAACACCATATATTTT. Using reference TRBV28 and TRBJ1-3 for the parts outside the CDR3, the full variable domain is DVKVTQSSRYLVKRTGEKVFLECVQDMDHENMFWYRQDPGLGLRLIYFSYDVKMKEKGDIPEGYSVSREKKERFSLILESASTNQTSMYLCASSLRGRTSGNTIYFGEGSWLTVV.

The table lists this clone with a few counts. The sample contains more than one DNA sequence encoding this CDR3. This chain links TRBV7-9 with TRBJ1-2; unclear D gene. CDR3 length: 13 amino acids. Trimming shortened V by 0 bases and J by 4 bases, and 6 bases separated the two germline ends. CDR1 and CDR2 (germline): SEHNR, FQNEAQ (reference sequence). CDR3 loop: CASSLAGFYGYTF. For the CDR3, the DNA is TGTGCCAGCAGCTTAGCGGGGTTCTATGGCTACACCTTC.

The gene calls are TRBV10-2 and TRBJ1-2; TRBD1 is a possible D gene (5 bases). Germline CDR1 is WSHSY and CDR2 is SAAADI. This CDR3 spans 15 amino acids. V shed 0 bases and J shed 7 bases, with 15 bases lying between them. CDR3 nucleotides: TGCGCCAGCAGTGAGTCTCGGGACGCGGCCCTTGGCTACACCTTC. Translation gives CASSESRDAALGYTF.

This clone was seen a single time. This rearrangement joins TRBV4-1 to TRBJ2-3; D remains ambiguous. Germline lookup yields CDR1 MGHRA and CDR2 YSYEKL. This CDR3 has 13 amino acids. Trimming stripped 2 bases from V and 3 bases from J, with 6 bases between. The CDR3: CASSQPMTDTQYF. The CDR3 nucleotides read TGCGCCAGCAGCCAACCGATGACAGATACGCAGTATTTT.

The rearrangement links TRBV13 to TRBJ2-5; TRBD2 might be the D (7 bases). The CDR3 is made up of 14 amino acids. Trimming took off 7 bases at V and 2 bases at J, with 14 bases between the two ends. Looked up from germline, CDR1 is PRHDT and CDR2 is FYEKMQ (reference sequence). In nucleotides, the CDR3 is TGTGCCAGCATCCTGCGGGGGCGGCAAGAGACCCAGTACTTC. Its protein product is CASILRGRQETQYF.

The chain joins TRBV27 to TRBJ2-4; no reliable D call. Trimming pared 10 bases from V and 0 bases from J, leaving 25 bases between. CDR1 MNHEY and CDR2 SMNVEV come from the germline V gene (reference sequence). The CDR3 is 18 amino acids. The CDR3 bases are TGTGCCACCCACCCCGTGTTCATTGGAACTCTAGCCAAAAACATTCAGTACTTC. As protein: CATHPVFIGTLAKNIQYF.

This chain links TRBV6-5 with TRBJ2-7; D gene uncertain. Deletions cut 5 bases from V and 5 bases from J, with 13 bases between. Germline V gives CDR1 MNHEY, CDR2 SVGAGI. This CDR3 has 13 residues. The CDR3 bases are TGTGCCAGCAGTCATCAACGTATCCACGAGCAGTACTTC. Its protein product is CASSHQRIHEQYF.

The chain employs TRBV7-9 and TRBJ2-1; perhaps D is TRBD1 or TRBD2 (6 bases each). Germline V CDR1 and CDR2: SEHNR, FQNEAQ (reference sequence). This CDR3 has 12 residues. V lost 8 bases and J lost 8, with 13 bases in between. CDR3 loop: CASDLGGHEQFF. CDR3 sequence (DNA): TGTGCCAGCGATCTAGGGGGGCATGAGCAGTTCTTC. Variable domain in full (rest from reference TRBV7-9 and TRBJ2-1): DTGVSQNPRHKITKRGQNVTFRCDPISEHNRLYWYRQTLGQGPEFLTYFQNEAQLEKSRLLSDRFSAERPKGSFSTLEIQRTEQGDSAMYLCASDLGGHEQFFGPGTRLTVL.

As for this clone: The same CDR3 can be traced to other DNA sequences in this sample. The chain employs TRBV5-1 and TRBJ2-7, with D perhaps given as TRBD1 or TRBD2 (5 bases each). V dropped 2 bases and J dropped 0 bases, with 9 bases sitting between them. Germline loops: CDR1 SGHRS, CDR2 YFSETQ. The CDR3 totals 14 residues. The CDR3: CASSLSGSSYEQYF. DNA for the CDR3: TGCGCCAGCAGCTTATCAGGGAGCTCCTACGAGCAGTACTTC.

J is TRBJ2-3 and V is TRBV28, with TRBD2 matching 7 bases. The V gene's germline CDR1 is MDHEN and CDR2 SYDVKM. Trimming took 1 base from V and 0 from J; bases not matched to a gene: 4. The CDR3 has 16 residues. The CDR3: CASSLLGEGSTDTQYF. In DNA form, the CDR3 reads TGTGCCAGCAGTTTATTAGGGGAGGGCAGCACAGATACGCAGTATTTT. Drawing the rest from reference TRBV28 and TRBJ2-3, the complete variable domain is DVKVTQSSRYLVKRTGEKVFLECVQDMDHENMFWYRQDPGLGLRLIYFSYDVKMKEKGDIPEGYSVSREKKERFSLILESASTNQTSMYLCASSLLGEGSTDTQYFGPGTRLTVL.

V is TRBV7-8 and J is TRBJ2-2; 8 nucleotides match TRBD1. This CDR3 has 16 residues. CDR1 SGHVS and CDR2 FQNEAQ come from the germline V gene. V shed 1 base and J 5 bases; nucleotides not matched to a gene: 6. DNA of the CDR3: TGTGCCAGCAGCTTAGTAATCAACAGGGGGACCGGGGAGCTGTTTTTT. As protein: CASSLVINRGTGELFF. Using reference TRBV7-8 and TRBJ2-2 for the parts outside the CDR3, the full variable domain is GAGVSQSPRYKVAKRGQDVALRCDPISGHVSLFWYQQALGQGPEFLTYFQNEAQLDKSGLPSDRFFAERPEGSVSTLKIQRTQQEDSAVYLCASSLVINRGTGELFFGEGSRLTVL.

As to this clone: Other nucleotide sequences in the sample specify the same CDR3. The chain links TRBV28 to TRBJ1-1; no firm D call. V dropped 2 bases and J dropped 8 bases, with 6 bases sitting between them. Germline V lookup: CDR1 MDHEN, CDR2 SYDVKM. The CDR3 is 11 residues long. CDR3 sequence (DNA): TGTGCCAGCAGTTTACGGGCAGAAGCTTTCTTT. It encodes CASSLRAEAFF.

The V gene is TRBV14, the J gene TRBJ2-3; D remains unclear. Between the trimmed V and J ends, which lost 0 bases and 2 bases, there was a span of 9 bases. The CDR3 is 15 residues long. Germline loops: CDR1 SGHDN, CDR2 FVKESK. The CDR3 sequence is CASSQEVRITDTQYF. CDR3 nucleotide sequence: TGTGCCAGCAGCCAAGAGGTGCGAATCACAGATACGCAGTATTTT.